A single sample is the source of the 31 T cell receptor beta chains below, sequenced in a study of glioma-infiltrating T cells after dendritic cell vaccination. Libraries were prepared by immunoSEQ multiplex PCR; TCRdb keeps only in-frame clonotypes and omits some of them. The sample records around 67,000 clones, approximately 81% being singletons. The material sequenced was blood, taken before dendritic cell vaccination. The source is a human donor with glioblastoma.

This clone appeared a few times. The chain couples TRBV2 to TRBJ1-5; D gene unclear. The germline gives CDR1 SNHLY, CDR2 FYNNEI. This CDR3 region has 14 residues. With 4 bases removed from V and 2 bases from J, the gap between germline ends came to 9 bases. The CDR3, as DNA: TGTGCCAGCAGTGTAGAGGGTGGCAATCAGCCCCAGCATTTT. It codes for CASSVEGGNQPQHF.

This chain joins TRBV7-8 and TRBJ1-3, with D perhaps TRBD1 (5 bases). The CDR3 is 14 residues long. V was cut by 4 bases and J by 3 bases, with 10 bases left in between. Germline values: CDR1 SGHVS, CDR2 FQNEAQ. CDR3 in DNA: TGTGCCAGCAGCTCCAGGGAAGGTGGAAACACCATATATTTT. This gives the protein CASSSREGGNTIYF.

This rearrangement joins TRBV6-5 to TRBJ2-3; 9 bases fit TRBD1. Looked up from germline, CDR1 is MNHEY and CDR2 is SVGAGI. Trimming at V came to 1 base and at J to 5 bases, leaving 4 bases not matched to a gene. The CDR3 covers 15 residues. In DNA form, the CDR3 reads TGTGCCAGCAGTTACTGGGGACAGGGTAGAGATACGCAGTATTTT. Its translation: CASSYWGQGRDTQYF.

The V gene is TRBV4-3, the J gene TRBJ2-3; D may be TRBD2 (6 bases). Deletions cut 0 bases from V and 0 bases from J, with 13 bases between. Per the germline V gene, CDR1 is LGHNA and CDR2 is YSLEER. CDR3 size: 17 residues. DNA of the CDR3: TGCGCCAGCAGCCAAGAGGGGACTGACCCTAGCACAGATACGCAGTATTTT. This gives the protein CASSQEGTDPSTDTQYF.

The gene calls are TRBV6-1 and TRBJ1-1, with a tentative D call TRBD1 (6 bases). The CDR3 spans 14 residues. Germline-derived CDR1 and CDR2 are MNHNS and SASEGT. The ends were cut back, 6 bases at V and 4 bases at J, with 15 bases in the middle. CDR3 nucleotides: TGTGCCAGCAGCGAGACAGGTGAGTCCACTGAAGCTTTCTTT. Translation gives CASSETGESTEAFF.

The chain uses TRBV6-6 and TRBJ2-1, with a weak D call TRBD1 (6 bases). Germline V gene lookup returns CDR1 MNHNY and CDR2 SVGAGI (reference sequence). This CDR3 has 15 amino acids. The germline V and J ends were trimmed by 5 bases and 8 bases, with 19 bases remaining between them. CDR3 in DNA: TGTGCCAGCAGTCCCCTTTTGGGGGCTGGGGATGAGCAGTTCTTC. Translating it yields CASSPLLGAGDEQFF.

J is TRBJ2-1 and V is TRBV29-1; no firm D call. The germline V gene encodes CDR1 SQVTM and CDR2 ANQGSEA. Trimming pared 3 bases from V and 4 bases from J, leaving 7 bases between. CDR3 length: 12 residues. CDR3 DNA sequence: TGCAGCGTTGAGAGGCAGTACAATGAGCAGTTCTTC. Translated: CSVERQYNEQFF.

This chain joins TRBV9 and TRBJ1-3; tentatively, D is TRBD1 (5 bases). The CDR3 is 18 amino acids. Germline V gene data show CDR1 as SGDLS and CDR2 as YYNGEE. V lost 0 bases, J lost 2 bases, and 18 bases lay in between. The CDR3 DNA is TGTGCCAGCAGCGTAGCTCAGGGAACGGGGGTGGCTGGAAACACCATATATTTT. It codes for CASSVAQGTGVAGNTIYF.

V is TRBV6-5 and J is TRBJ2-1, with 8 bases aligning to TRBD2. From germline, CDR1 is MNHEY and CDR2 SVGAGI. The CDR3 consists of 15 residues. Unmatched junction bases numbered 7, after V lost 5 bases and J lost 4 bases. This chain's CDR3 is CASSAERGPYNEQFF. The CDR3 DNA is TGTGCCAGCAGTGCCGAGCGGGGGCCATACAATGAGCAGTTCTTC.

The rearrangement links TRBV10-3 to TRBJ2-3; perhaps TRBD2 as D (6 bases). The CDR3 loop spans 15 amino acids. The ends were cut back, 3 bases at V and 2 bases at J, with 12 bases in the middle. Germline assignment: CDR1 ENHRY and CDR2 SYGVKD. DNA for the CDR3: TGTGCCATCAGTGAAGGAGGGACCCCCACAGATACGCAGTATTTT. Translating gives CAISEGGTPTDTQYF.

The genes are TRBV6-5 and TRBJ1-5; TRBD1 agrees at 10 bases. The V and J ends lost 6 bases and 5 bases, in that order; junction bases with no gene match: 4. The germline CDR1 and CDR2 sequences are MNHEY and SVGAGI. The CDR3 is 14 amino acids. CDR3 in DNA: TGTGCCAGCAGAAAGACAGGGGGCGATCAGCCCCAGCATTTT. This gives the protein CASRKTGGDQPQHF.

This chain links TRBV27 with TRBJ1-1; D unclear. V was cut by 6 bases and J by 1 base, with 9 bases left in between. The CDR3 is made up of 13 amino acids. Germline V CDR1 and CDR2: MNHEY, SMNVEV (reference sequence). The CDR3, as DNA: TGTGCCAGCAGGTTGGCACGGAACACTGAAGCTTTCTTT. This gives the protein CASRLARNTEAFF.

The genes are TRBV5-1 and TRBJ2-1, with 7 bases that match TRBD2. Trimming removed 4 bases from V and 5 bases from J; junction bases left unmatched: 9. This CDR3 is built from 15 residues. The V gene's germline CDR1 is SGHRS and CDR2 YFSETQ. The CDR3 sequence: CASSPAAGRHNEQFF. The CDR3 DNA reads as TGCGCCAGCAGCCCTGCAGCGGGGAGACACAATGAGCAGTTCTTC. Using reference TRBV5-1 and TRBJ2-1 for the parts outside the CDR3, the full variable domain is KAGVTQTPRYLIKTRGQQVTLSCSPISGHRSVSWYQQTPGQGLQFLFEYFSETQRNKGNFPGRFSGRQFSNSRSEMNVSTLELGDSALYLCASSPAAGRHNEQFFGPGTRLTVL.

This chain links TRBV7-2 with TRBJ2-7; TRBD1 matches 9 bases. CDR3 size: 15 residues. Looked up from germline, CDR1 is SGHTA and CDR2 is FQGNSA. With V trimmed by 5 bases and J by 0 bases, 5 bases remained unmatched. The DNA of the CDR3 is TGTGCCAGCAGCCCCGGGACAGGGAACTCCTACGAGCAGTACTTC. It is translated as CASSPGTGNSYEQYF.

This clone was seen more than once but under ten times. The V gene is TRBV19, the J gene TRBJ2-7; 9 nucleotides align to TRBD1. Trimming cost V 3 bases and J 0 bases; bases outside gene matches: 3. The CDR3 covers 15 residues. The germline CDR1 and CDR2 sequences are LNHDA and SQIVND (reference sequence). CDR3 DNA: TGTGCCAGTAGTATGGGGACAGGGAGCTCCTACGAGCAGTACTTC. As protein: CASSMGTGSSYEQYF.

The chain joins TRBV5-8 to TRBJ1-5; a possible D gene is TRBD1 (5 bases). Trimming pared 2 bases from V and 4 bases from J, leaving 13 bases between. The CDR3 has 15 residues. The V gene's germline CDR1 is SGHTS and CDR2 YDEGEE. The CDR3 is CASSFAGPGNQPQHF. CDR3 sequence (DNA): TGTGCCAGCAGCTTTGCGGGACCGGGGAATCAGCCCCAGCATTTT.

V usage is TRBV6-1 and J usage is TRBJ1-1; no reliable D call. The V end was cut by 7 bases, the J end by 0 bases, with 12 bases between. This CDR3 has 14 residues. Germline V CDR1 and CDR2: MNHNS, SASEGT. CDR3 nucleotide sequence: TGTGCCAGCATACTGGGCAGGCTGAACACTGAAGCTTTCTTT. Translating it yields CASILGRLNTEAFF.

As regards this clone: Other DNA variants within this sample encode the same CDR3. The J gene is TRBJ1-2, the V gene TRBV5-6, with D unresolved. CDR3 length equals 13 residues. CDR1 is SGHDT, CDR2 YYEEEE, per germline. The V gene lost 1 base and the J gene lost 5 bases, with 9 bases spanning the gap. CDR3 DNA: TGTGCCAGCAGCTTGTCGAGGAATTATGGCTACACCTTC. Residues: CASSLSRNYGYTF.

The chain employs TRBV5-1 and TRBJ2-5, with 10 bases fitting TRBD1. The J call could be wrong; TRBJ2-7 is a better fit for the DNA end. Germline CDR1 reads SGHRS; CDR2 reads YFSETQ. The CDR3 contains 13 residues. This CDR3 is CASSWTGGYEQYF. CDR3 nucleotide sequence: TGCGCCAGCAGCTGGACAGGGGGCTACGAGCAGTACTTC.

Written as DNA, the CDR3 is TGTGCCAGCAGCCCCGGAGCGGGGGGGTACAATGAGCAGTTCTTC. It encodes CASSPGAGGYNEQFF. The chain is built from TRBV7-6 and TRBJ2-1, with 10 bases aligning to TRBD2. This CDR3 region has 15 residues. V gave up 5 bases and J gave up 4 bases; unmatched junction bases: 5. Germline CDR1 SGHVS, CDR2 FNYEAQ.

The genes are TRBV4-3 and TRBJ2-1; TRBD1 matches at 11 bases. V gave up 5 bases and J gave up 4 bases; unmatched junction bases: 4. CDR3 size: 15 residues. The germline gives CDR1 LGHNA, CDR2 YSLEER. The CDR3 DNA sequence: TGCGCCAGCAGCGCCGGGACAGGGGGTTACAATGAGCAGTTCTTC. Amino acid sequence: CASSAGTGGYNEQFF.

The V gene is TRBV27, the J gene TRBJ2-7; TRBD1 matches 8 bases. The germline CDR1 and CDR2 sequences are MNHEY and SMNVEV (reference sequence). This CDR3 comprises 15 residues. V was pared by 5 bases and J by 3 bases, with 9 bases of the junction left unmatched. In DNA form, the CDR3 reads TGTGCCAGCAGTCCAACAATTACAGGGGGCTACGAGCAGTACTTC. Amino acids: CASSPTITGGYEQYF.

This chain connects TRBV11-1 to TRBJ1-1; 8 bases match TRBD1. CDR1 and CDR2 (germline): SGHAT, FQDESV (reference sequence). Trimming at V came to 5 bases and at J to 3 bases, leaving 11 bases not matched to a gene. This CDR3 contains 16 residues. CDR3 DNA sequence: TGTGCCAGCAGCGTCTATCCGGACAGGGCCGACACTGAAGCTTTCTTT. Residues: CASSVYPDRADTEAFF.

The chain carries TRBV19 and TRBJ1-5; perhaps TRBD1 as D (5 bases). Germline-derived CDR1 and CDR2 are LNHDA and SQIVND (reference sequence). There are 15 residues in the CDR3. With 3 bases removed from V and 3 bases from J, the gap between germline ends came to 12 bases. CDR3 sequence (DNA): TGTGCCAGTAGTATGGGCAGGGTTAACAATCAGCCCCAGCATTTT. This translates into CASSMGRVNNQPQHF.

The J gene is TRBJ2-3, the V gene TRBV7-2; 8 nucleotides agree with TRBD2. J was trimmed by 8 bases and V by 4 bases; bases with no gene match: 14. Germline assignment: CDR1 SGHTA and CDR2 FQGNSA. This CDR3 has 16 amino acids. In nucleotides, the CDR3 is TGTGCCAGCAGCTCCCGCGGGGGGACCCCGCTGGGTACGCAGTATTTT. This gives the protein CASSSRGGTPLGTQYF.

The chain employs TRBV7-3 and TRBJ2-3; D unresolved. This CDR3 is 13 amino acids long. The V end was cut by 0 bases, the J end by 4 bases, with 5 bases between. Germline CDR1 SGHTA, CDR2 FQGTGA. This CDR3 is CASSLTRPDTQYF. CDR3 nucleotides: TGTGCCAGCAGCTTAACGCGGCCAGATACGCAGTATTTT.

This chain connects TRBV5-1 to TRBJ2-1; TRBD1 aligns across 12 bases. The length of the CDR3 is 14 residues. V shed 4 bases, J shed 8 bases, and the junction held 4 bases outside the gene matches. Germline V gene data show CDR1 as SGHRS and CDR2 as YFSETQ. The CDR3 loop is CASSRGQGADEQFF. The DNA of the CDR3 is TGCGCCAGCAGCAGGGGACAGGGGGCCGATGAGCAGTTCTTC. The variable domain in full, completed from reference TRBV5-1 and TRBJ2-1, reads KAGVTQTPRYLIKTRGQQVTLSCSPISGHRSVSWYQQTPGQGLQFLFEYFSETQRNKGNFPGRFSGRQFSNSRSEMNVSTLELGDSALYLCASSRGQGADEQFFGPGTRLTVL.

V gene TRBV2 combines with J gene TRBJ2-1, with 9 nucleotides matching TRBD2. The J segment lost 12 bases and the V segment lost 8 bases, leaving 5 bases of the junction unmatched. The germline V gene encodes CDR1 SNHLY and CDR2 FYNNEI. This CDR3 region has 11 residues. The CDR3 DNA reads as TGTGCCAGCCTAATAGCGGGGGTGCAGTTCTTC. It is translated as CASLIAGVQFF.

This sequence joins TRBV19 and TRBJ2-1; D is possibly TRBD1 (5 bases). Trimming cost V 3 bases and J 1 base, with 7 bases left between them. From germline, CDR1 is LNHDA and CDR2 SQIVND (reference sequence). The CDR3 length is 14 residues. The CDR3 DNA reads TGTGCCAGTAGTATGTGGACATCCTACAATGAGCAGTTCTTC. It translates to CASSMWTSYNEQFF.

This clone was observed a handful of times. The chain employs TRBV2 and TRBJ1-5; D might be TRBD1 (6 bases). From germline, CDR1 is SNHLY and CDR2 FYNNEI. Trimming removed 6 bases at V and 7 bases at J, with 19 bases between. This CDR3 region has 15 residues. CDR3 sequence reads: CASSVNWGLEQPQHF. As DNA, the CDR3 is TGTGCCAGCAGCGTCAATTGGGGGCTAGAACAGCCCCAGCATTTT.

This clone occurred once. This chain connects TRBV6-7 to TRBJ2-2; tentative D call: TRBD1 (5 bases). TRBV6-7 qualifies as an ORF whose function is uncertain. With 8 bases removed from V and 2 bases from J, the gap between germline ends came to 12 bases. The length of the CDR3 is 14 residues. The CDR3 sequence is CASWPQANTGELFF. The DNA for the CDR3 is TGTGCCAGCTGGCCACAGGCTAACACCGGGGAGCTGTTTTTT.